This T cell receptor (beta chain) was obtained from a study of cytomegalovirus exposure and HLA in healthy donors. Whole-study findings and limits: Cytomegalovirus association was assigned to about 150 TCR beta chains. With high specificity and sensitivity, the classifier reportedly diagnosed cytomegalovirus status.

As for this clone: The antigen remains undetermined.

It was with 60 Vbeta and 13 Jbeta primers that the PCR ran. Clones were read by immunoSEQ multiplex PCR, and TCRdb kept only the in-frame ones, dropping some. Of around 100,000 clones in the sample, about four fifths were seen once. Trimming pared 7 bases from V and 5 bases from J, leaving 15 bases between. The CDR3 loop spans 13 amino acids. The V gene's germline CDR1 is MNHEY and CDR2 SMNVEV (reference sequence). The clonotype comes from a man aged 40-49 years in good health and CMV-seropositive. The rearrangement joins TRBV27 to TRBJ2-7, with D maybe TRBD2 (5 bases). Sequenced material: PBMCs. CDR3 protein: CASKIGPGDEQYF. The CDR3 DNA reads as TGTGCCAGCAAAATCGGGCCCGGGGACGAGCAGTACTTC.